The rows below give T cell receptor beta chains drawn from one sample of a study of identical twins. TCRdb fed the 5' RACE reads into MiXCR, producing one record per CDR3 protein. The table has about 430,000 distinct CDR3 sequences, about a fifth seen once. Input material: naive T cells sorted from blood. The receptors were gathered from a man in his fifties or sixties in good health. The CDR3 runs from the conserved cysteine through the conserved F or W. Fields, in order: J gene, clone size, V gene, D gene, CDR3 protein, CDR3 DNA. The D gene is left open where the match is weak. For some rows the clone size is stated as once, few or many, or as a class when expanded; others skip it.

>TRBJ2-7|-|TRBV7-9|TRBD1
CASSRIGQVNEQYF
TGTGCCAGCAGCAGAATTGGACAGGTAAACGAGCAGTACTTC
>TRBJ1-1|many|TRBV4-1|-
CASSQTGTVGTEAFF
TGCGCCAGCAGCCAAACCGGGACCGTGGGCACTGAAGCTTTCTTT
>TRBJ2-1|-|TRBV19|-
CASSIAGRVNEQFF
TGTGCCAGTAGTATAGCCGGGAGAGTCAATGAGCAGTTCTTC
>TRBJ2-1|medium-sized|TRBV10-3|TRBD2
CAISESIAGSGRYNEQFF
TGTGCCATCAGTGAGTCGATAGCGGGCTCAGGACGCTACAATGAGCAGTTCTTC
>TRBJ1-1|-|TRBV6-5|-
CASSYGGSTTEAFF
TGTGCCAGCAGTTACGGGGGCTCTACCACTGAAGCTTTCTTT
>TRBJ1-2|-|TRBV6-2/TRBV6-3|-
CASRRTGYTF
TGTGCCAGCAGACGGACAGGCTACACCTTC
>TRBJ2-1|few|TRBV20-1|TRBD1
CSAREVKGATYNEQFF
TGCAGTGCTAGAGAGGTAAAGGGGGCTACCTACAATGAGCAGTTCTTC
>TRBJ2-7|-|TRBV3-1|-
CASSQVGGREQYF
TGTGCCAGCAGCCAAGTTGGTGGGCGCGAGCAGTACTTC
>TRBJ1-6|many|TRBV9|-
CASSVEVEDSPLHF
TGTGCCAGCAGCGTAGAGGTCGAGGATTCACCCCTCCACTTT
>TRBJ2-1|-|TRBV20-1|-
CSARDRYIRNEQFF
TGCAGTGCTAGAGACCGTTACATTAGGAATGAGCAGTTCTTC
>TRBJ2-5|-|TRBV12-3/TRBV12-4|-
CASSFDLWGTQYF
TGTGCCAGCAGTTTCGACCTTTGGGGGACCCAGTACTTC
>TRBJ1-1|-|TRBV5-1|-
CASSLIGGQINTEAFF
TGCGCCAGCAGCTTGATAGGCGGACAGATTAACACTGAAGCTTTCTTT
>TRBJ2-5|many|TRBV7-2|TRBD2
CASSLQRGQETQYF
TGTGCCAGCAGCTTACAGCGGGGCCAGGAGACCCAGTACTTC
>TRBJ2-1|-|TRBV24-1|-
CATSGPIRGNEQFF
TGTGCCACCAGTGGGCCTATACGGGGCAATGAGCAGTTCTTC
>TRBJ2-1|many|TRBV12-3/TRBV12-4|-
CASSFGTYNEQFF
TGTGCCAGCAGTTTCGGGACGTACAATGAGCAGTTCTTC
>TRBJ2-1|-|TRBV28|-
CASRNDGSSYNEQFF
TGTGCCAGCAGAAACGACGGGAGCTCCTACAATGAGCAGTTCTTC
>TRBJ2-7|-|TRBV20-1|-
CSARDSEGREQYF
TGCAGTGCTAGAGATTCGGAGGGGCGCGAGCAGTACTTC
>TRBJ2-7|-|TRBV20-1|TRBD2
CSARVSSGSGYEQYF
TGCAGTGCTAGAGTGTCTAGCGGGAGTGGCTACGAGCAGTACTTC
>TRBJ2-1|-|TRBV24-1|TRBD2
CATAISGSGEQFF
TGTGCCACTGCGATTAGCGGGAGTGGTGAGCAGTTCTTC
>TRBJ1-1|many|TRBV4-1|-
CASKTAENTEAFF
TGCGCCAGCAAGACGGCCGAGAACACTGAAGCTTTCTTT
>TRBJ1-1|many|TRBV10-3|-
CATRGQIGNTEAFF
TGTGCCACCCGGGGGCAAATCGGGAACACTGAAGCTTTCTTT
>TRBJ2-1|few|TRBV20-1|TRBD2
CSAPMRLAGVYNEQFF
TGCAGTGCTCCCATGAGACTAGCGGGAGTATACAATGAGCAGTTCTTC
>TRBJ2-7|few|TRBV20-1|TRBD2
CSARTSGSWSYEQYF
TGCAGTGCCAGGACTAGCGGGAGTTGGTCCTACGAGCAGTACTTC
>TRBJ1-2|many|TRBV6-1|-
CASSEASGWTNYGYTF
TGTGCCAGCAGTGAAGCGTCCGGGTGGACTAACTATGGCTACACCTTC
>TRBJ2-7|-|TRBV28|TRBD1
CASSPSRTGGSYEQYF
TGTGCCAGCAGTCCCTCCCGGACAGGGGGGTCCTACGAGCAGTACTTC
>TRBJ2-5|-|TRBV29-1|-
CSAGTAQETQYF
TGCAGCGCGGGGACTGCCCAAGAGACCCAGTACTTC
>TRBJ2-1|few|TRBV19|TRBD1
CASSIQGVAHLLFF
TGTGCCAGTAGTATTCAGGGGGTGGCTCACCTCCTGTTCTTC
>TRBJ2-5|few|TRBV29-1|-
CSVDLRGPKKTQYF
TGCAGCGTTGACCTCCGCGGCCCCAAGAAGACCCAGTACTTC
>TRBJ2-2|few|TRBV5-1|-
CASSLDWTGELFF
TGCGCCAGCAGCTTGGATTGGACCGGGGAGCTGTTTTTT
>TRBJ1-2|many|TRBV28|-
CASTRRRPDYGYTF
TGTGCCAGCACACGTAGGCGCCCGGACTATGGCTACACCTTC
>TRBJ2-2|-|TRBV4-3|TRBD1
CASSPHRGPTGELFF
TGCGCCAGCAGCCCGCACAGGGGCCCCACCGGGGAGCTGTTTTTT
>TRBJ1-2|-|TRBV11-2|-
CASSLDWDGYTF
TGTGCCAGCAGCTTAGATTGGGATGGCTACACCTTC
>TRBJ1-1|many|TRBV15|TRBD1
CATSRGTGGWTEAFF
TGTGCCACCAGCAGAGGAACAGGGGGCTGGACTGAAGCTTTCTTT
>TRBJ2-7|-|TRBV6-2/TRBV6-3|-
CASSYSIRSGYEQYF
TGTGCCAGCAGTTACTCGATCCGGTCGGGTTACGAGCAGTACTTC
>TRBJ2-7|-|TRBV27|-
CASSFVALPPYEQYF
TGTGCCAGCAGTTTCGTAGCGTTACCGCCCTACGAGCAGTACTTC
>TRBJ2-7|-|TRBV5-4|-
CASSPGTHSYEQYF
TGTGCCAGCAGCCCCGGGACTCACTCCTACGAGCAGTACTTC
>TRBJ2-7|few|TRBV10-3|TRBD2
CAIGLASGSYEQYF
TGTGCCATCGGACTGGCTAGCGGGAGTTACGAGCAGTACTTC
>TRBJ2-5|few|TRBV5-1|-
CASSLSGGAAGYQETQYF
TGCGCCAGCAGCTTGTCGGGTGGGGCGGCGGGGTACCAAGAGACCCAGTACTTC
>TRBJ2-2|many|TRBV20-1|TRBD1
CSARARRQGRDGELFF
TGCAGTGCTAGAGCTCGGCGACAGGGTAGAGACGGGGAGCTGTTTTTT
>TRBJ1-5|many|TRBV6-1|-
CASSPRINRGGNQPQHF
TGTGCCAGCTCACCAAGGATAAATAGGGGAGGCAATCAGCCCCAGCATTTT
>TRBJ1-1|few|TRBV5-1|-
CASSPLPTNTEAFF
TGCGCCAGCAGCCCCTTACCGACCAACACTGAAGCTTTCTTT
>TRBJ2-2|-|TRBV5-1|TRBD1
CASSLTGASNTGELFF
TGCGCCAGCAGCCTCACAGGGGCCTCGAACACCGGGGAGCTGTTTTTT
>TRBJ1-6|-|TRBV30|-
CARDYGQANSPLHF
TGTGCCCGGGATTATGGGCAGGCCAATTCACCCCTCCACTTT
>TRBJ2-6|-|TRBV5-5|-
CASSLGDHSGANVLTF
TGTGCCAGCAGCTTGGGGGACCACTCTGGGGCCAACGTCCTGACTTTC
>TRBJ2-1|-|TRBV15|-
CATSRDRAEQFF
TGTGCCACCAGCAGAGACAGGGCCGAGCAGTTCTTC
>TRBJ1-1|-|TRBV20-1|-
CSASPRGKNTEAFF
TGCAGTGCTAGCCCGAGAGGGAAGAACACTGAAGCTTTCTTT
>TRBJ2-7|-|TRBV5-1|TRBD2
CASRLGGDYSEEQYF
TGCGCCAGCAGACTTGGAGGGGACTACTCTGAAGAGCAGTACTTC
>TRBJ2-2|few|TRBV4-3|-
CASSQFSSGDGELFF
TGCGCCAGCAGCCAATTTAGTTCGGGGGACGGGGAGCTGTTTTTT
>TRBJ1-2|few|TRBV20-1|-
CSATQTAGYGYTF
TGCAGTGCCACTCAAACTGCAGGGTATGGCTACACCTTC
>TRBJ1-4|few|TRBV20-1|-
CSARKPGGEKLFF
TGCAGTGCTAGGAAGCCGGGAGGTGAAAAACTGTTTTTT
>TRBJ2-5|many|TRBV30|-
CAWSPVRGPQETQYF
TGTGCCTGGAGCCCCGTCCGGGGGCCTCAGGAGACCCAGTACTTC
>TRBJ2-5|-|TRBV7-2|TRBD2
CASSLEPGLAFQTQYF
TGTGCCAGCAGCTTAGAGCCCGGACTAGCGTTTCAGACCCAGTACTTC
>TRBJ2-6|few|TRBV29-1|TRBD2
CSVWEGSSGANVLTF
TGCAGCGTGTGGGAGGGGAGCTCTGGGGCCAACGTCCTGACTTTC